Following are 12 T cell receptor beta chains from one sample sequenced in a study of control samples from healthy donors and cancer patients. Profiling relied on immunoSEQ multiplex PCR, and the TCRdb table lists in-frame clones only, not all of them. Seen here are 150,000 to 200,000 clones, roughly 89% observed once, and the top ten hold around 1.5%. Sequenced material: blood. These receptors were taken from a woman aged 25 to 39 in good health.

The V call is TRBV9, the J call TRBJ1-3; no definite D call. V lost 4 bases, J lost 0 bases, and 11 bases lay in between. Per germline, CDR1 SGDLS and CDR2 YYNGEE. The CDR3 loop spans 15 amino acids. CDR3 in amino acids: CASSPAFTSGNTIYF. CDR3 DNA: TGTGCCAGCAGCCCAGCATTCACCTCTGGAAACACCATATATTTT.

The V call is TRBV24-1, the J call TRBJ1-2, with 8 bases lining up with TRBD1. Germline CDR1 is KGHDR and CDR2 is SFDVKD. The V and J ends lost 9 bases and 5 bases, in that order; junction bases with no gene match: 10. The CDR3 contains 14 residues. The CDR3 sequence is CATSEPGQGYGYTF. Here the CDR3 DNA reads TGTGCCACCTCGGAGCCAGGACAGGGTTATGGCTACACCTTC.

This chain connects TRBV9 to TRBJ2-5; D possibly corresponds to TRBD2 (6 bases). The CDR3 is made up of 13 amino acids. Trimming pared 4 bases from V and 4 bases from J, leaving 11 bases between. Germline-derived CDR1 and CDR2 are SGDLS and YYNGEE. In DNA form, the CDR3 reads TGTGCCAGCAGCCCGGGACTCCTAGAGACCCAGTACTTC. This translates into CASSPGLLETQYF.

The chain couples TRBV6-6 to TRBJ1-3, with D perhaps matching TRBD1 (5 bases). This CDR3 is 14 amino acids long. V was clipped by 10 bases and J by 0 bases, with 13 bases between them. The germline V gene encodes CDR1 MNHNY and CDR2 SVGAGI (reference sequence). Here the CDR3 DNA reads TGTGCCATCGCAGGGTTAAGCTCTGGAAACACCATATATTTT. It encodes CAIAGLSSGNTIYF.

This chain links TRBV10-3 with TRBJ2-3; TRBD1 matches at 7 bases. CDR3 length: 15 residues. Trimming cost V 0 bases and J 2 bases; bases outside gene matches: 2. In germline, CDR1 is ENHRY, CDR2 SYGVKD. The CDR3 sequence is CAISESGGVTDTQYF. The CDR3 DNA follows: TGTGCCATCAGTGAGTCAGGGGGCGTCACAGATACGCAGTATTTT.

This chain joins TRBV18 and TRBJ1-1, with D perhaps matching TRBD1 (5 bases). V lost 3 bases to trimming and J lost 6 bases, with 11 bases between them. The CDR3 consists of 13 residues. Germline CDR1 KGHSH, CDR2 LQKENI. In DNA form, the CDR3 reads TGTGCCAGCTCACCGGGGCAGAAGCCTGAAGCTTTCTTT. Encoded protein: CASSPGQKPEAFF.

The rearrangement links TRBV7-9 to TRBJ1-1, with 10 bases fitting TRBD1. After removal of 4 bases from V and 1 base from J, the junction contained 0 bases not matched to a gene. The CDR3 sequence is 14 residues long. Germline-derived CDR1 and CDR2 are SEHNR and FQNEAQ (reference sequence). The CDR3 reads CASSWDRGNTEAFF. The CDR3 coding sequence is TGTGCCAGCAGCTGGGACAGGGGGAACACTGAAGCTTTCTTT.

Here the CDR3 DNA reads TGTGCCAGCAGTTACGGGGGGGCTGCCAACACTGAAGCTTTCTTT. Translation gives CASSYGGAANTEAFF. V is TRBV6-6 and J is TRBJ1-1, with a tentative D call TRBD1 (6 bases). This CDR3 spans 15 amino acids. The V gene's germline CDR1 is MNHNY and CDR2 SVGAGI (reference sequence). Between the trimmed V and J ends, which lost 2 bases and 2 bases, there was a span of 12 bases.

DNA for the CDR3: TGTGCCAGCTCACCAGGGGGCGGGTACAATGAGCAGTTCTTC. It specifies CASSPGGGYNEQFF. V usage is TRBV18 and J usage is TRBJ2-1; possibly TRBD1 for D (6 bases). Germline values: CDR1 KGHSH, CDR2 LQKENI. The ends were cut back, 2 bases at V and 4 bases at J, with 9 bases in the middle. CDR3 size: 14 residues.

The chain carries TRBV27 and TRBJ2-2, with 8 bases matching TRBD2. Germline assignment: CDR1 MNHEY and CDR2 SMNVEV (reference sequence). The CDR3 totals 17 residues. Trimming took 3 bases from V and 0 from J; bases not matched to a gene: 6. The CDR3 here is CASSFRPGLANTGELFF. The CDR3, as DNA: TGTGCCAGCAGTTTCCGACCGGGACTAGCGAACACCGGGGAGCTGTTTTTT.

J is TRBJ2-1 and V is TRBV29-1; TRBD1 might be the D (7 bases). Trimming took 3 bases from V and 0 from J, leaving 9 bases between them. Germline V gene lookup returns CDR1 SQVTM and CDR2 ANQGSEA. This CDR3 contains 14 residues. CDR3 in DNA: TGCAGCGTTGACAGGGGGGTCTCCTACAATGAGCAGTTCTTC. Translating gives CSVDRGVSYNEQFF.

This rearrangement joins TRBV19 to TRBJ2-7; D perhaps matches TRBD2 (7 bases). The length of the CDR3 is 14 residues. Germline values: CDR1 LNHDA, CDR2 SQIVND (reference sequence). Trimming removed 3 bases at V and 2 bases at J, with 11 bases between. This CDR3 reads CASSIGGGTYEQYF. For the CDR3, the DNA is TGTGCCAGTAGTATCGGCGGGGGCACCTACGAGCAGTACTTC.